This TCR beta chain was sequenced in a study of blood T cell repertoires in COVID-19. Sequencing was performed with immunoSEQ multiplex PCR; in TCRdb, only in-frame clones are kept and a portion is missing. The table includes about 230,000 clones, 89% detected once. CDR1 and CDR2 from the germline V gene are MNHEY and SVGAGI. The CDR3 extends over 13 amino acids. V was shortened by 6 bases and J by 4 bases, with 12 bases between the two germline ends. Participants came from fewer than 25 US areas, aged about 18 to 95 years. The sequenced sample was PBMCs or T cells enriched from blood (not recorded which). The rearrangement uses TRBV6-5 and TRBJ1-2; no clear D gene. The sequence was collected from a woman aged 30 to 39 with acute COVID-19. CDR3 DNA: TGTGCCAGCAGACCGCGGGCAGGCTATGGCTACACCTTC. This translates into CASRPRAGYGYTF.